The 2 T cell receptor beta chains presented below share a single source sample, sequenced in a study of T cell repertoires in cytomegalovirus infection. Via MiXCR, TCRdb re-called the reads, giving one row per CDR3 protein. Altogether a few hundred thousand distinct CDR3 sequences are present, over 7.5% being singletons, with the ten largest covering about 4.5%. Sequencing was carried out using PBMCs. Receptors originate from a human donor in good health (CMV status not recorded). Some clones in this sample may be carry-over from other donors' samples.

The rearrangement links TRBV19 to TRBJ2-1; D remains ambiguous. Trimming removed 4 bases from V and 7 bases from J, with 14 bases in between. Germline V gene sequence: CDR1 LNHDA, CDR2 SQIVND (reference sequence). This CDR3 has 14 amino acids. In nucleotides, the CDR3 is TGTGCCAGTAGTAACGAAAGGGTTCGGAATGAGCAGTTCTTC. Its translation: CASSNERVRNEQFF. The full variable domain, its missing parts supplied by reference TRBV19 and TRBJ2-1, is DGGITQSPKYLFRKEGQNVTLSCEQNLNHDAMYWYRQDPGQGLRLIYYSQIVNDFQKGDIAEGYSVSREKKESFPLTVTSAQKNPTAFYLCASSNERVRNEQFFGPGTRLTVL.

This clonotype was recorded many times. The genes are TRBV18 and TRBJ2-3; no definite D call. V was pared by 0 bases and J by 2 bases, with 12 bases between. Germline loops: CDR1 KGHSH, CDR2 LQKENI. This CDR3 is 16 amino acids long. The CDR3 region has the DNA TGTGCCAGCTCACCACCTGACACTTCCTTCACAGATACGCAGTATTTT. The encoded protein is CASSPPDTSFTDTQYF.